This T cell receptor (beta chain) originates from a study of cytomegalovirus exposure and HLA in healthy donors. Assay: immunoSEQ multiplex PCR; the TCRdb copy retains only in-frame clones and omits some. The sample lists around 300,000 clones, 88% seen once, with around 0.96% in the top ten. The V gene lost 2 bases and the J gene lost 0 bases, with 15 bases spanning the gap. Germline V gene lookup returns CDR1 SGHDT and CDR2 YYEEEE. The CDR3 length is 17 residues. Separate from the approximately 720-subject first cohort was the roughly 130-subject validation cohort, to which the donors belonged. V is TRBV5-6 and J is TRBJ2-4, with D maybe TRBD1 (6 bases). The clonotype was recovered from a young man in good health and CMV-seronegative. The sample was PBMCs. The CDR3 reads CASSFGAGDLAKNIQYF. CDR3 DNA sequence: TGTGCCAGCAGCTTTGGGGCAGGGGATCTAGCCAAAAACATTCAGTACTTC. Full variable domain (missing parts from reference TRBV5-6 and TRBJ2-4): DAGVTQSPTHLIKTRGQQVTLRCSPKSGHDTVSWYQQALGQGPQFIFQYYEEEERQRGNFPDRFSGHQFPNYSSELNVNALLLGDSALYLCASSFGAGDLAKNIQYFGAGTRLSVL.